This TCR beta chain was observed in a study of vaccination effects on CD4 cells after COVID-19. CD4+ T cells specific for antigen were expanded with viral peptide pools by the ViraFEST assay before sequencing. CD4+ T cell isolation took place after 10 days of culture. Recipients of the vaccine had no prior SARS-CoV-2 infection and negative nucleocapsid antibodies. Wells each received two million PBMC, cultured with approximately 10 IU/ml IL-2 and around 10 ug/ml peptides. Worth noting for this clone: Its antigen is still unknown.

Using immunoSEQ multiplex PCR, the repertoire was profiled, and TCRdb retains in-frame clones only, with some absent. The sample lists over 30,000 clones, around 70% seen once, with approximately 22% in the top ten. This CDR3 has 16 amino acids. V lost 5 bases, J lost 0 bases, and 16 bases lay in between. Germline CDR1 reads SEHNR; CDR2 reads FQNEAQ (reference sequence). The TCR sequence derives from a human donor who received a COVID-19 vaccine. The rearrangement uses TRBV7-9 and TRBJ1-1; D is unclear. Sequencing was performed on CD4+ T cells from PBMCs cultured with SARS-CoV-2 spike peptides, taken before COVID-19 vaccination. CDR3 coding DNA: TGTGCCAGCAGCCGTGGGCAGAACATAATGAACACTGAAGCTTTCTTT. Its translation: CASSRGQNIMNTEAFF.